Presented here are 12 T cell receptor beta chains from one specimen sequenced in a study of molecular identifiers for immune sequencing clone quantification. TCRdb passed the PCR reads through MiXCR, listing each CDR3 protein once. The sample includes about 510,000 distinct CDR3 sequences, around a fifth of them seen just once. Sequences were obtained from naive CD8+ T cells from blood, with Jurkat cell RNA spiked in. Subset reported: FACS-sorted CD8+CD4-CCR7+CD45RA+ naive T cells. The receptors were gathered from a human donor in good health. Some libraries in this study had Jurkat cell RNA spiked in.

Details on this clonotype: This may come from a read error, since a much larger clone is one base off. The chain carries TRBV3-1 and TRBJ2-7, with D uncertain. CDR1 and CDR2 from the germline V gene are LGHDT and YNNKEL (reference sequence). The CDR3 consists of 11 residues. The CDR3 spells CAGSQYSEQYF. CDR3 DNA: TGTGCCGGCAGCCAATACAGCGAGCAGTACTTC.

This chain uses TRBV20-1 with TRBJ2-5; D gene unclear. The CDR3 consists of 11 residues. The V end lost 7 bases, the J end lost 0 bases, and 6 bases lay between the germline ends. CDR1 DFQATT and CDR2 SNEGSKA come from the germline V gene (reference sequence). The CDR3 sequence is CSGAYQETQYF. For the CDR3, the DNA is TGCAGTGGGGCCTACCAAGAGACCCAGTACTTC.

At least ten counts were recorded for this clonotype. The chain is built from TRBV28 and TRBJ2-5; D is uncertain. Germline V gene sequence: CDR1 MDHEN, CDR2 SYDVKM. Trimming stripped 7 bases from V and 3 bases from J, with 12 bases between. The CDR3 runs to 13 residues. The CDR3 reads CASTSHSEETQYF. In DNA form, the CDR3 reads TGTGCCAGCACCTCACACTCGGAAGAGACCCAGTACTTC.

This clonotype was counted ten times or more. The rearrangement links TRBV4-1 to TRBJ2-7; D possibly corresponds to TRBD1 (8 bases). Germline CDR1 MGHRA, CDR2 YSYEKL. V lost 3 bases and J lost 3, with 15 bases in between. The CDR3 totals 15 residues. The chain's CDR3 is CASSQEDRDYYEQYF. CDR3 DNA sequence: TGCGCCAGCAGCCAGGAGGACAGGGACTACTACGAGCAGTACTTC.

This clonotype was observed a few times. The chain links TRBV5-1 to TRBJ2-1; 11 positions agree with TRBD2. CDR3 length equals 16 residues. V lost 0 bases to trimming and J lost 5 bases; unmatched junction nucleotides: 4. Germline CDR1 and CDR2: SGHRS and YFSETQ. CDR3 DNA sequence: TGCGCCAGCAGCTTGGAGACTAGCGGGACTAACAATGAGCAGTTCTTC. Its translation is CASSLETSGTNNEQFF.

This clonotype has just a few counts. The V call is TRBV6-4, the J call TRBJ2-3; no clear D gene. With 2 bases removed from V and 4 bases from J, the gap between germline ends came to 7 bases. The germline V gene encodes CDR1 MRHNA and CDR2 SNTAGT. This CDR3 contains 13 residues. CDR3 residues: CASSDGLADTQYF. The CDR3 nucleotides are TGTGCCAGCAGTGACGGGCTAGCAGATACGCAGTATTTT.

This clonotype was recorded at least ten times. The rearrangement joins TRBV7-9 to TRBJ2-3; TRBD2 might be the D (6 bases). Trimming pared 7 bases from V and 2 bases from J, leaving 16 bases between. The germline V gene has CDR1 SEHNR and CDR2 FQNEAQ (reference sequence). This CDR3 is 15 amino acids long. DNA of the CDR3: TGTGCCAGCACCTGGGGGGACCGACACACAGATACGCAGTATTTT. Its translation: CASTWGDRHTDTQYF. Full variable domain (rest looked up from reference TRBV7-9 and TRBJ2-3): DTGVSQNPRHKITKRGQNVTFRCDPISEHNRLYWYRQTLGQGPEFLTYFQNEAQLEKSRLLSDRFSAERPKGSFSTLEIQRTEQGDSAMYLCASTWGDRHTDTQYFGPGTRLTVL.

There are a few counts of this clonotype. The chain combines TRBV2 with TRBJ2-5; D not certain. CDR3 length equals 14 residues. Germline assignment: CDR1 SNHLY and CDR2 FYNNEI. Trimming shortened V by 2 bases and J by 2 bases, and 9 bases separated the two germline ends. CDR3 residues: CASSEYFGQETQYF. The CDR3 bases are TGTGCCAGCAGTGAATACTTTGGGCAAGAGACCCAGTACTTC.

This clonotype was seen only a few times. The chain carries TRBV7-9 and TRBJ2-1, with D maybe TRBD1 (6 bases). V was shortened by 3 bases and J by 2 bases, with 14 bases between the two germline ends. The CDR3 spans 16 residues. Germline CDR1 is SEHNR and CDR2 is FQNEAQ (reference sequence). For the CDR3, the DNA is TGTGCCAGCAGCTTCTCAGGGGTTGGGGCCTACAATGAGCAGTTCTTC. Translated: CASSFSGVGAYNEQFF.

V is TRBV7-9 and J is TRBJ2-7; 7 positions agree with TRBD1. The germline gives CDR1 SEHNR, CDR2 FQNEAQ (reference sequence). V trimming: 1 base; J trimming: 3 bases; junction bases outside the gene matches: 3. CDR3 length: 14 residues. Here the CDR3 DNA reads TGTGCCAGCAGCTTAGAGACAGGGTTCTACGAGCAGTACTTC. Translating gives CASSLETGFYEQYF.

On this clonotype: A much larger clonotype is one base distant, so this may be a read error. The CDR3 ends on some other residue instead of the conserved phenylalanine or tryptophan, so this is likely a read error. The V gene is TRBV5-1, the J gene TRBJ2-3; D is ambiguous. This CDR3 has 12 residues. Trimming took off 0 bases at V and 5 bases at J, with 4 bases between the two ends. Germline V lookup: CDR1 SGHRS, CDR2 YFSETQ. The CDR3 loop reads CASSLDLDTQYL. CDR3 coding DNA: TGCGCCAGCAGCTTGGACCTAGATACGCAGTATCTT.

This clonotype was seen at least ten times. As DNA, the CDR3 is TGTGCCAGCAGCTTCCGGGACGGTGCTTATGGAAAACTGTTTTTT. Amino acids: CASSFRDGAYGKLFF. The chain combines TRBV7-8 with TRBJ1-4; tentative D call: TRBD1 (5 bases). Trimming shortened V by 3 bases and J by 10 bases, and 18 bases separated the two germline ends. The CDR3 contains 15 residues. CDR1 is SGHVS, CDR2 FQNEAQ, per germline.